The rows below give T cell receptor beta chains drawn from one sample of a study of technical replicates of blood from several donors. Clones were sequenced by immunoSEQ multiplex PCR, and TCRdb holds only the in-frame ones, with some missing. This sample has about 60,000 clones, with 86% found just once. Sequencing was done on a sample of PBMCs. Receptor source: a human donor in good health. Some clones in this sample may be carry-over from other donors' samples. Both conserved end residues are part of each CDR3. Each record gives: clone size, V gene, J gene, D gene, CDR3 protein, CDR3 DNA. The D gene is left open where the match is weak. Not every row has a clone size; where given, it reads once, few, many or a size class.

NA	TRBV6-5	TRBJ1-2	NA	CASMDGLGRYGYTF	TGTGCCAGCATGGACGGACTAGGCCGCTATGGCTACACCTTC
NA	TRBV4-2	TRBJ2-5	NA	CASSQDPEGWETQYF	TGTGCCAGCAGCCAAGATCCGGAGGGCTGGGAGACCCAGTACTTC
NA	TRBV11-1	TRBJ2-3	NA	CASSWLGAGSTDTQYF	TGTGCCAGCAGCTGGCTCGGGGCGGGAAGCACAGATACGCAGTATTTT
once	TRBV7-2	TRBJ1-2	TRBD1	CASSSGQGEGGYTF	TGTGCCAGCAGCTCGGGACAGGGGGAAGGGGGCTACACCTTC
NA	TRBV21-1	TRBJ1-6	NA	CARRGQGARNSPLHF	TGTGCCAGACGGGGACAGGGGGCGCGAAATTCACCCCTCCACTTT
few	TRBV4-3	TRBJ2-7	NA	CASSQMPGDSYEQYF	TGCGCCAGCAGCCAAATGCCGGGAGACTCCTACGAGCAGTACTTC
NA	TRBV6-1	TRBJ1-6	NA	CATFHWGQGNSPLHF	TGTGCCACCTTCCATTGGGGCCAGGGGAATTCACCCCTCCACTTT
NA	TRBV5-1	TRBJ1-6	TRBD1	CASSPGQGYNSPLHF	TGCGCCAGCAGCCCGGGACAGGGCTATAATTCACCCCTCCACTTT
NA	TRBV4-3	TRBJ2-3	NA	CASSQEGGEGWTDTQYF	TGCGCCAGCAGCCAAGAAGGCGGGGAAGGTTGGACAGATACGCAGTATTTT
once	TRBV5-1	TRBJ2-7	NA	CASSPGSSEEQYF	TGCGCCAGCAGCCCGGGGTCCTCGGAGGAGCAGTACTTC
NA	TRBV7-9	TRBJ1-2	TRBD1	CASSLIAGQGEAYGYTF	TGTGCCAGCAGCTTAATTGCGGGACAGGGGGAGGCCTATGGCTACACCTTC
few	TRBV6-4	TRBJ2-7	TRBD1	CASSEGTGDEQYF	TGTGCCAGCAGTGAAGGGACAGGGGACGAGCAGTACTTC
NA	TRBV9	TRBJ2-7	TRBD2	CASSPQGLAGYEQYF	TGTGCCAGCAGCCCCCAGGGGCTAGCGGGGTACGAGCAGTACTTC
NA	TRBV12-2	TRBJ2-5	NA	CASRFSRDRSQETQYF	TGTGCAAGTCGCTTCTCCCGGGACAGGTCCCAAGAGACCCAGTACTTC
NA	TRBV6-1	TRBJ1-5	NA	CASRNGGSNQPQHF	TGTGCCAGCAGGAACGGGGGGAGCAATCAGCCCCAGCATTTT
NA	TRBV7-9	TRBJ2-3	NA	CASSLELARSADTQYF	TGTGCCAGCAGCTTAGAGCTAGCGAGGAGCGCTGATACGCAGTATTTT
NA	TRBV10-2	TRBJ2-1	TRBD2	CASSDPSGSYGEQFF	TGCGCCAGCAGCGACCCTAGCGGGAGTTACGGTGAGCAGTTCTTC
NA	TRBV7-9	TRBJ2-3	TRBD2	CASSLAPSGTDTQYF	TGTGCCAGCAGCTTAGCACCTAGCGGTACAGATACGCAGTATTTT
NA	TRBV7-2	TRBJ2-6	TRBD2	CASSLVGRGSSGANVLTF	TGTGCCAGCAGCTTAGTAGGGCGGGGGAGCTCTGGGGCCAACGTCCTGACTTTC
NA	TRBV10-3	TRBJ1-2	TRBD1	CAIRGQGAFYGYTF	TGTGCCATCAGGGGACAGGGAGCTTTTTATGGCTACACCTTC
NA	TRBV19	TRBJ2-5	NA	CASSSHSRGRETQYF	TGTGCCAGTAGTTCGCACAGCCGTGGTAGGGAGACCCAGTACTTC
NA	TRBV7-8	TRBJ2-1	TRBD1	CASSFNRQGVGGNEQFF	TGTGCCAGCAGCTTCAACCGACAGGGGGTAGGTGGCAATGAGCAGTTCTTC
NA	TRBV9	TRBJ1-5	NA	CASSVGKGGGQPQHF	TGTGCCAGCAGCGTAGGTAAAGGGGGGGGTCAGCCCCAGCATTTT
NA	TRBV6-4	TRBJ2-3	NA	CASSLAGEGTDTQYF	TGTGCCAGCAGTCTTGCAGGGGAAGGCACAGATACGCAGTATTTT
NA	TRBV29-1	TRBJ2-3	TRBD2	CSGRLAGGDTQYF	TGCAGCGGCCGACTAGCGGGGGGGGATACGCAGTATTTT
few	TRBV7-9	TRBJ1-6	NA	CASRLGGGNNSPLHF	TGTGCCAGCAGACTTGGGGGGGGCAATAATTCACCCCTCCACTTT
few	TRBV2	TRBJ2-3	TRBD1	CASSLRDREPDTQYF	TGTGCCAGCAGTCTCCGGGACAGGGAGCCAGATACGCAGTATTTT
NA	TRBV15	TRBJ2-2	TRBD1	CATRSQGDTGELFF	TGTGCCACCAGGTCGCAGGGGGACACCGGGGAGCTGTTTTTT
NA	TRBV29-1	TRBJ1-2	TRBD1	CSVVVAQGAGGYTF	TGCAGCGTTGTCGTCGCACAGGGGGCTGGAGGCTACACCTTC
NA	TRBV5-5	TRBJ2-5	TRBD1	CASSLQGVETQYF	TGTGCCAGCAGCTTACAGGGGGTGGAGACCCAGTACTTC
few	TRBV15	TRBJ1-3	NA	CATSREGAFAAGNTIYF	TGTGCCACCAGCAGAGAGGGGGCTTTTGCGGCAGGAAACACCATATATTTT
NA	TRBV6-6	TRBJ2-1	TRBD1	CASRGTGTLYNEQFF	TGTGCCAGCAGGGGGACAGGGACTTTATACAATGAGCAGTTCTTC
few	TRBV10-3	TRBJ1-2	TRBD1	CAITRGTGDHGYTF	TGTGCCATCACCCGAGGGACAGGGGACCATGGCTACACCTTC
few	TRBV27	TRBJ1-2	NA	CASSLLGGYGYTF	TGTGCCAGCAGTTTATTGGGGGGTTATGGCTACACCTTC
once	TRBV10-3	TRBJ2-1	TRBD2	CAISGSRGGRFHEQFF	TGTGCCATCAGTGGTTCTCGCGGGGGGCGGTTCCATGAGCAGTTCTTC
NA	TRBV6-5	TRBJ1-2	NA	CASSYDLSNYGYTF	TGTGCCAGCAGTTACGACTTATCCAACTATGGCTACACCTTC
NA	TRBV4-3	TRBJ2-7	TRBD2	CASSQDLAGVNEQYF	TGCGCCAGCAGCCAAGATCTAGCGGGAGTAAACGAGCAGTACTTC
NA	TRBV19	TRBJ2-7	TRBD2	CASSGRWAGEPEQYF	TGTGCCAGTAGTGGCCGTTGGGCGGGAGAACCCGAGCAGTACTTC
NA	TRBV11-2	TRBJ2-3	NA	CASSRIDSIHTDTQYF	TGTGCCAGCAGCCGAATAGACAGTATTCACACAGATACGCAGTATTTT
NA	TRBV27	TRBJ2-1	NA	CASSLPPRGYNEQFF	TGTGCCAGCAGTTTGCCACCCAGGGGCTACAATGAGCAGTTCTTC
NA	TRBV7-9	TRBJ2-7	TRBD1	CASSLDYATGGHEQYF	TGTGCCAGCAGCTTAGATTACGCGACAGGGGGCCACGAGCAGTACTTC
NA	TRBV27	TRBJ2-7	NA	CASSPDYTGTEQYF	TGTGCCAGCAGTCCTGACTATACAGGGACCGAGCAGTACTTC
NA	TRBV9	TRBJ2-1	TRBD2	CASSLSGGPINEQFF	TGTGCCAGCAGCTTATCGGGGGGGCCTATCAATGAGCAGTTCTTC
NA	TRBV14	TRBJ2-5	TRBD2	CASSQLTGWRGGYQETQYF	TGTGCCAGCAGCCAATTAACTGGGTGGCGGGGGGGGTACCAAGAGACCCAGTACTTC
NA	TRBV29-1	TRBJ2-6	NA	CSVYARGSGANVLTF	TGCAGCGTTTATGCACGCGGCTCTGGGGCCAACGTCCTGACTTTC
NA	TRBV7-9	TRBJ2-1	NA	CASSLGSGSSYNEQFF	TGTGCCAGCAGCTTAGGGTCCGGGAGCTCCTACAATGAGCAGTTCTTC
NA	TRBV6-1	TRBJ1-5	TRBD1	CASSVRQGGNQPQHF	TGTGCCAGCAGTGTAAGACAGGGTGGTAATCAGCCCCAGCATTTT